A single sample gave rise to the 32 T cell receptor beta chains below, sequenced in a study of T cell repertoires in cytomegalovirus infection. One entry per CDR3 protein, called by TCRdb with MiXCR from the reads. Of about 360,000 distinct CDR3 sequences in the sample, less than 20% are singletons; the top ten hold around 8.6%. The sample consisted of PBMCs. All receptors come from a human donor in good health (CMV status not recorded). Some clones in this sample may be carry-over from other donors' samples.

This clonotype was detected ten times or more. The genes are TRBV12-3 or TRBV12-4 and TRBJ2-1, with 7 bases identical to TRBD1. Trimming removed 6 bases from V and 10 bases from J; junction bases left unmatched: 9. This CDR3 has 13 amino acids. The CDR3 DNA sequence: TGTGCCAGCAGCTTACATACAGGGGACGAGCAGTTCTTC. Amino acids: CASSLHTGDEQFF.

This clonotype was seen repeatedly, ten times or more. The J gene is TRBJ1-5, the V gene TRBV7-6; possible D gene TRBD1, 5 bases. The CDR3 is made up of 12 amino acids. The germline gives CDR1 SGHVS, CDR2 FNYEAQ. Trimming removed 4 bases at V and 11 bases at J, with 12 bases between. CDR3 sequence reads: CASSSQGTSQHF. In DNA, the CDR3 is TGTGCCAGCAGCTCCCAGGGAACGTCCCAGCATTTT.

This clonotype was counted a few times. The gene calls are TRBV9 and TRBJ2-1; D ambiguous. CDR1 and CDR2 (germline): SGDLS, YYNGEE. The CDR3 has 14 amino acids. The V end lost 7 bases, the J end lost 5 bases, and 16 bases lay between the germline ends. The CDR3, as DNA: TGTGCCAGCGGGCGGCTCCACATCAACAATGAGCAGTTCTTC. Translation gives CASGRLHINNEQFF.

This chain uses TRBV2 with TRBJ1-2, with D perhaps TRBD1 (5 bases). The CDR3 has 13 amino acids. V was shortened by 6 bases and J by 4 bases, with 12 bases between the two germline ends. Germline V lookup: CDR1 SNHLY, CDR2 FYNNEI. The CDR3 protein is CASRGVRVYGYTF. The CDR3, as DNA: TGTGCCAGCAGAGGCGTCAGGGTCTATGGCTACACCTTC.

This clonotype was observed at least ten times. The rearrangement uses TRBV6-1 and TRBJ2-5; 13 bases are shared with TRBD2. This CDR3 comprises 16 residues. From germline, CDR1 is MNHNS and CDR2 SASEGT. V lost 7 bases, J lost 5 bases, and 10 bases stayed unmatched. The CDR3 sequence: CASTGRTSGGAETQYF. The CDR3 nucleotides are TGTGCCAGCACCGGGAGAACTAGCGGGGGGGCTGAGACCCAGTACTTC.

This clonotype was detected ten times or more. V gene TRBV7-2 combines with J gene TRBJ2-7; the D gene is possibly TRBD1 (5 bases). Trimming stripped 6 bases from V and 2 bases from J, with 11 bases between. Per germline, CDR1 SGHTA and CDR2 FQGNSA. This CDR3 has 13 amino acids. The CDR3 sequence: CASSPQAPYEQYF. CDR3 sequence (DNA): TGTGCCAGCAGTCCACAGGCCCCCTACGAGCAGTACTTC. Looking up the rest from reference TRBV7-2 and TRBJ2-7 gives the full variable domain: GAGVSQSPSNKVTEKGKDVELRCDPISGHTALYWYRQSLGQGLEFLIYFQGNSAPDKSGLPSDRFSAERTGGSVSTLTIQRTQQEDSAVYLCASSPQAPYEQYFGPGTRLTVT.

This clonotype was seen a few times. The chain is built from TRBV15 and TRBJ2-7; 9 nucleotides align to TRBD2. Germline V gives CDR1 LNHNV, CDR2 YYDKDF (reference sequence). The V segment lost 5 bases and the J segment 7 bases; nucleotides outside the gene matches: 9. CDR3 length: 14 amino acids. In DNA, the CDR3 is TGTGCCACCAGCTCCACTAGCGGGCATTTGGAGCAGTACTTC. Protein: CATSSTSGHLEQYF. Full variable domain (outside the CDR3, taken from reference TRBV15 and TRBJ2-7): DAMVIQNPRYQVTQFGKPVTLSCSQTLNHNVMYWYQQKSSQAPKLLFHYYDKDFNNEADTPDNFQSRRPNTSFCFLDIRSPGLGDTAMYLCATSSTSGHLEQYFGPGTRLTVT.

This clonotype has a handful of counts. V gene TRBV7-9 combines with J gene TRBJ2-3; D uncertain. This CDR3 is built from 12 residues. CDR1 SEHNR and CDR2 FQNEAQ come from the germline V gene (reference sequence). V dropped 4 bases and J dropped 8 bases, with 10 bases sitting between them. The CDR3 is CASSSRGFTQYF. CDR3 in DNA: TGTGCCAGCAGCTCCCGTGGTTTTACGCAGTATTTT. Filled out from reference TRBV7-9 and TRBJ2-3, the complete variable domain reads DTGVSQNPRHKITKRGQNVTFRCDPISEHNRLYWYRQTLGQGPEFLTYFQNEAQLEKSRLLSDRFSAERPKGSFSTLEIQRTEQGDSAMYLCASSSRGFTQYFGPGTRLTVL.

This clonotype was picked up many times. The chain combines TRBV7-2 with TRBJ2-7; D is perhaps TRBD2 (6 bases). The CDR3 has 15 amino acids. V shed 2 bases and J shed 0 bases, with 11 bases lying between them. Germline CDR1 is SGHTA and CDR2 is FQGNSA. The CDR3 protein is CASSLLAGSSYEQYF. The CDR3 DNA is TGTGCCAGCAGCTTATTGGCGGGAAGCTCCTACGAGCAGTACTTC.

The table lists this clonotype with many counts. The V gene is TRBV7-2, the J gene TRBJ2-1; TRBD2 agrees at 12 bases. Trimming cost V 10 bases and J 8 bases; bases outside gene matches: 9. This CDR3 has 14 residues. Germline V gene lookup returns CDR1 SGHTA and CDR2 FQGNSA. The DNA of the CDR3 is TGTGCCACCTCTAGCGGGAGGGGGACGGATGAGCAGTTCTTC. Encoded protein: CATSSGRGTDEQFF.

This chain connects TRBV6-2 or TRBV6-3 to TRBJ2-1; a weak D match, TRBD1 (6 bases). Trimming cost V 7 bases and J 5 bases, with 15 bases left between them. The germline V gene encodes CDR1 MNHEY and CDR2 SVGEGT. The CDR3 is 14 residues long. DNA of the CDR3: TGTGCCAGCAACACGCGGACAGTTGACAATGAGCAGTTCTTC. Translated, it gives CASNTRTVDNEQFF.

This chain joins TRBV27 and TRBJ2-3, with D unclear. Trimming shortened V by 3 bases and J by 2 bases, and 9 bases separated the two germline ends. Germline CDR1 reads MNHEY; CDR2 reads SMNVEV (reference sequence). This CDR3 contains 14 residues. CDR3: CASSFGRTTDTQYF. CDR3 DNA sequence: TGTGCCAGCAGTTTTGGGCGGACCACAGATACGCAGTATTTT.

This clonotype was found a few times. The V and J genes are TRBV11-2 and TRBJ1-3; maybe TRBD1 (5 bases). This CDR3 spans 13 amino acids. Germline V lookup: CDR1 SGHAT, CDR2 FQNNGV. Deletions cut 4 bases from V and 9 bases from J, with 13 bases between. The chain's CDR3 is CASSSRGGFTIYF. The CDR3, as DNA: TGTGCCAGCAGCTCTAGGGGAGGTTTCACCATATATTTT.

The chain couples TRBV7-8 to TRBJ2-2; 11 nucleotides agree with TRBD1. V was clipped by 1 base and J by 7 bases; unmatched bases: 11. Germline-derived CDR1 and CDR2 are SGHVS and FQNEAQ. The CDR3 has 18 amino acids. In DNA, the CDR3 is TGTGCCAGCAGCTTAGTTTGGGACAGGGGGACTACGCACGGGGAGCTGTTTTTT. It specifies CASSLVWDRGTTHGELFF.

V is TRBV7-9 and J is TRBJ2-1; a weak D match, TRBD2 (6 bases). V shed 1 base and J shed 3 bases, with 13 bases lying between them. Germline V lookup: CDR1 SEHNR, CDR2 FQNEAQ (reference sequence). This CDR3 region has 16 residues. Here the CDR3 DNA reads TGTGCCAGCAGCTTAGGAGTCGGAGGGTTCTACAATGAGCAGTTCTTC. It is translated as CASSLGVGGFYNEQFF.

The V call is TRBV10-3, the J call TRBJ2-1; D perhaps matches TRBD2 (5 bases). This CDR3 is built from 15 residues. V shed 0 bases and J shed 5 bases, with 11 bases lying between them. Germline CDR1 and CDR2: ENHRY and SYGVKD. CDR3 sequence: CAISESREQDNEQFF. CDR3 nucleotide sequence: TGTGCCATCAGTGAGTCGAGGGAGCAAGACAATGAGCAGTTCTTC.

This clonotype has more than one count but fewer than ten. The V gene is TRBV4-1, the J gene TRBJ1-3; 9 bases are shared with TRBD1. V shed 1 base and J 9 bases; nucleotides not matched to a gene: 4. This CDR3 comprises 14 residues. Looked up from germline, CDR1 is MGHRA and CDR2 is YSYEKL. The CDR3 sequence is CASSQGGQGGTIYF. The CDR3, as DNA: TGCGCCAGCAGCCAAGGGGGACAGGGCGGCACCATATATTTT.

The V call is TRBV6-5, the J call TRBJ1-4; a possible D gene is TRBD1 (6 bases). CDR1 MNHEY and CDR2 SVGAGI come from the germline V gene. Trimming shortened V by 6 bases and J by 9 bases, and 14 bases separated the two germline ends. The CDR3 loop spans 13 amino acids. For the CDR3, the DNA is TGTGCCAGCAGCCCCCGGACAGTAAAAAAACTGTTTTTT. Protein: CASSPRTVKKLFF.

Regarding this clonotype: A much larger clone lies one base from this, so it may be a read error. The gene calls are TRBV7-2 and TRBJ1-4, with D maybe TRBD1 (5 bases). V gave up 5 bases and J gave up 10 bases, with 20 bases separating them. Germline values: CDR1 SGHTA, CDR2 FQGNSA. CDR3 length equals 15 residues. This CDR3 is CASSIEYSPGGKLFF. CDR3 sequence (DNA): TGTGCCAGCAGCATAGAATACAGTCCGGGGGGAAAACTGTTTTTT.

This clonotype occurred a few times. V is TRBV2 and J is TRBJ2-7; D not certain. The CDR3 runs 10 residues. V lost 6 bases and J lost 2, with 2 bases in between. Looked up from germline, CDR1 is SNHLY and CDR2 is FYNNEI. The CDR3 loop reads CASRPYEQYF. Here the CDR3 DNA reads TGTGCCAGCAGGCCCTACGAGCAGTACTTC.

This clonotype was seen a handful of times. The rearrangement links TRBV10-3 to TRBJ2-1; 8 positions match TRBD2. CDR1 and CDR2 (germline): ENHRY, SYGVKD. Trimming cost V 10 bases and J 7 bases; bases outside gene matches: 9. The length of the CDR3 is 13 residues. This CDR3 reads CARISGRDNEQFF. CDR3 sequence (DNA): TGTGCCAGGATAAGCGGGAGAGATAATGAGCAGTTCTTC.

This clonotype has at least ten counts. This chain connects TRBV6-6 to TRBJ1-1; a possible D gene is TRBD1 (6 bases). CDR3 size: 14 residues. Trimming shortened V by 5 bases and J by 1 base, and 11 bases separated the two germline ends. Germline V gene sequence: CDR1 MNHNY, CDR2 SVGAGI (reference sequence). CDR3 amino acids: CASSVPGQNTEAFF. DNA of the CDR3: TGTGCCAGCAGTGTTCCGGGACAGAACACTGAAGCTTTCTTT.

This clonotype was counted ten times or more. The gene calls are TRBV7-2 and TRBJ2-3; D call uncertain. Germline assignment: CDR1 SGHTA and CDR2 FQGNSA. The V gene lost 1 base and the J gene lost 0 bases, with 8 bases spanning the gap. This CDR3 is built from 15 residues. As DNA, the CDR3 is TGTGCCAGCAGCTTAGATCGAGCTAGCACAGATACGCAGTATTTT. Translation: CASSLDRASTDTQYF.

The gene calls are TRBV5-1 and TRBJ2-7; TRBD2 is a possible D gene (6 bases). CDR3 length equals 17 residues. Germline CDR1 and CDR2: SGHRS and YFSETQ. V gave up 0 bases and J gave up 2 bases, with 18 bases separating them. CDR3 in amino acids: CASSLGTGDVGAYEQYF. The CDR3 DNA reads as TGCGCCAGCAGCTTGGGCACGGGAGACGTGGGGGCCTACGAGCAGTACTTC.

CDR3 nucleotides: TGCAGTGCTAGAGTGGACTTTTTAGGCACAGATACGCAGTATTTT. Protein sequence: CSARVDFLGTDTQYF. This chain connects TRBV20-1 to TRBJ2-3; perhaps TRBD2 as D (5 bases). V lost 1 base and J lost 1, with 12 bases in between. The CDR3 covers 15 residues. From germline, CDR1 is DFQATT and CDR2 SNEGSKA (reference sequence).

This clonotype has more than one count but fewer than ten. The rearrangement uses TRBV27 and TRBJ2-7, with TRBD1 matching 8 bases. CDR1 and CDR2 (germline): MNHEY, SMNVEV (reference sequence). After removal of 5 bases from V and 5 bases from J, the junction contained 5 bases not matched to a gene. CDR3 length: 13 amino acids. The CDR3 loop reads CASSRQGIDEQYF. The DNA for the CDR3 is TGTGCCAGCAGTCGACAGGGGATCGACGAGCAGTACTTC.

This clonotype has just a few counts. The chain joins TRBV28 to TRBJ1-1; TRBD1 might be the D (6 bases). Trimming cost V 7 bases and J 4 bases, with 16 bases left between them. The CDR3 runs 14 residues. The germline gives CDR1 MDHEN, CDR2 SYDVKM. The CDR3 sequence: CASTQGGPSTEAFF. For the CDR3, the DNA is TGTGCCAGCACTCAAGGGGGGCCATCCACTGAAGCTTTCTTT.

In its sample, this clonotype was seen many times. The rearrangement uses TRBV7-2 and TRBJ1-1; no definite D call. The V and J ends lost 1 base and 0 bases respectively, with 9 bases between them. Germline loops: CDR1 SGHTA, CDR2 FQGNSA. The length of the CDR3 is 15 residues. The CDR3 coding sequence is TGTGCCAGCAGCTTAGGGGTCGTAATGAACACTGAAGCTTTCTTT. It translates to CASSLGVVMNTEAFF.

This clonotype was observed a handful of times. This chain connects TRBV20-1 to TRBJ2-7; the match to TRBD2 covers 7 bases. Trimming at V came to 3 bases and at J to 0 bases, leaving 8 bases not matched to a gene. Germline V gives CDR1 DFQATT, CDR2 SNEGSKA (reference sequence). The CDR3 consists of 15 residues. DNA for the CDR3: TGCAGTGCTAGCTCTGTCGCGGGAGCCTCCTACGAGCAGTACTTC. Protein product: CSASSVAGASYEQYF.

This clonotype showed up many times. The chain employs TRBV7-2 and TRBJ2-5; D is perhaps TRBD1 or TRBD2 (5 bases each). Trimming removed 3 bases at V and 5 bases at J, with 16 bases between. The germline V gene has CDR1 SGHTA and CDR2 FQGNSA. The CDR3 extends over 15 amino acids. The CDR3 coding sequence is TGTGCCAGCAGCTTGGGGGTCCGATCGGCGGAGACCCAGTACTTC. As protein: CASSLGVRSAETQYF.

This clonotype has a handful of counts. The chain couples TRBV28 to TRBJ1-1; possibly TRBD1 for D (6 bases). CDR1 and CDR2 (germline): MDHEN, SYDVKM. V was shortened by 5 bases and J by 4 bases, with 17 bases between the two germline ends. CDR3 length: 15 residues. In DNA form, the CDR3 reads TGTGCCAGCAGTGGGGGGGGGCAGGTTCTCACTGAAGCTTTCTTT. It yields the protein CASSGGGQVLTEAFF. Full variable domain (remainder filled in from reference TRBV28 and TRBJ1-1): DVKVTQSSRYLVKRTGEKVFLECVQDMDHENMFWYRQDPGLGLRLIYFSYDVKMKEKGDIPEGYSVSREKKERFSLILESASTNQTSMYLCASSGGGQVLTEAFFGQGTRLTVV.

The chain uses TRBV12-5 and TRBJ2-5, with a weak D call TRBD1 (5 bases). The V gene lost 0 bases and the J gene lost 5 bases, with 10 bases spanning the gap. Germline CDR1 reads LGHNT; CDR2 reads FRNRAP. The CDR3 has 14 amino acids. The CDR3 loop reads CASGLVGALETQYF. The CDR3 DNA reads TGTGCTAGTGGTTTGGTAGGGGCGCTCGAGACCCAGTACTTC.